This passage covers 32 T cell receptor beta chains from one sample sequenced in a study of immune heterogeneity within non-small cell lung tumors. Template material for each sample was 450 to 750 ng of bulk tumor genomic DNA. Multiple widely separated biopsies were taken from each primary tumor at surgery. The study cohort was described as untreated, and its members had newly diagnosed non-small cell lung cancer. They went on to have curative surgery. Multiplex PCR (32 V and 13 J primers) was used to amplify the TCR beta CDR3. TCRdb called the multiplex PCR reads again in MiXCR, with one record for every CDR3 protein. The table shows fewer than 25,000 distinct CDR3 sequences, with 27% occurring only once. Sequenced sample: lung tumor tissue. The receptors shown here come from a man between 40 and 49 years old with non-small cell lung cancer.

This clonotype occurred a few times. V is TRBV7-2 and J is TRBJ2-7, with D perhaps matching TRBD2 (5 bases). V was shortened by 6 bases and J by 9 bases, with 12 bases between the two germline ends. CDR1 and CDR2 from the germline V gene are SGHTA and FQGNSA. This CDR3 has 11 amino acids. The CDR3 coding sequence is TGTGCCAGCAGGGGAGATAAGGCGCAGTACTTC. Its protein product is CASRGDKAQYF.

As concerns this clonotype: Because it lacks the conserved phenylalanine or tryptophan at the end, this CDR3 is likely a read error. The J gene is TRBJ2-7, the V gene TRBV30; TRBD1 agrees at 7 bases. The CDR3 loop spans 14 amino acids. Germline CDR1 is GTSNPN and CDR2 is SVGIG (reference sequence). The CDR3 is CVWRYVGGSDEQYL. The DNA for the CDR3 is TGTGTCTGGAGGTACGTAGGGGGCAGCGACGAGCAGTACTTA.

For this clonotype: Since a much larger clone is just one base distant, this may be a read error. This sequence joins TRBV7-9 and TRBJ1-2, with D maybe TRBD1 (6 bases). The germline V and J ends were trimmed by 7 bases and 0 bases, with 18 bases remaining between them. The CDR3 extends over 16 amino acids. Germline assignment: CDR1 SEHNR and CDR2 FQNEAQ (reference sequence). The CDR3 spells CASTFTPTGTNYGYTF. The DNA of the CDR3 is TGTGCCAGCACCTTTACCCCCACAGGGACTAACTATGGCTACACCTTC.

To note about this clonotype: At one of its ends the junction is not consistent with the germline gene, which may arise from a read error. The chain joins TRBV29-1 to TRBJ2-7; weak D call: TRBD1 (6 bases). Germline V lookup: CDR1 SQVTM, CDR2 ANQGSEA. This CDR3 region has 12 residues. CDR3 in DNA: TGCAGCGTCTCTGGGGGCGTCTACGAGGAGTACTTC. The encoded protein is CSVSGGVYEEYF.

As to this clonotype: This may arise from a read error, as a much more abundant clone is one base away. The chain uses TRBV7-9 and TRBJ1-2, with TRBD1 identical over 7 bases. Germline V gene lookup returns CDR1 SEHNR and CDR2 FQNEAQ (reference sequence). CDR3 length equals 13 residues. For the CDR3, the DNA is TGTGTCAGCAGCCAGGGGGACATCTATGGCTACACCTTC. This gives the protein CVSSQGDIYGYTF.

With regard to this clonotype: The germline gene is not matched at one end of the junction; a read error may be the cause. This chain connects TRBV7-9 to TRBJ2-2, with 7 bases matching TRBD2. Germline V lookup: CDR1 SEHNR, CDR2 FQNEAQ (reference sequence). The CDR3 consists of 15 residues. The CDR3 spells CASILFSGDTGELFF. CDR3 in DNA: TGTGCCAGCATCTTATTCAGCGGGGACACCGGGGAGCTGTTTTTT. Based on the CDR3 plus reference TRBV7-9 and TRBJ2-2, the full variable domain is DTGVSQNPRHKITKRGQNVTFRCDPISEHNRLYWYRQTLGQGPEFLTYFQNEAQLEKSRLLSDRFSAERPKGSFSTLEIQRTEQGDSAMYLCASILFSGDTGELFFGEGSRLTVL.

In this sample, this clonotype turned up many times. The genes are TRBV6-2 or TRBV6-3 and TRBJ2-3; no definite D call. CDR1 and CDR2 from the germline V gene are MNHEY and SVGEGT. This CDR3 has 15 amino acids. V was pared by 0 bases and J by 0 bases, with 7 bases between. The DNA of the CDR3 is TGTGCCAGCAGTTACTCGGCTGTAAGCACAGATACGCAGTATTTT. It codes for CASSYSAVSTDTQYF.

Points on this clonotype: A clone one base away is much larger, so this may be a read error. The rearrangement uses TRBV2 and TRBJ1-6, with D hard to call. Germline values: CDR1 SNHLY, CDR2 FYNNEI. This CDR3 is 14 amino acids long. The CDR3 here is CATKEEMGNLPLHF. CDR3 DNA sequence: TGTGCCACCAAGGAGGAGATGGGGAATTTACCCCTCCACTTT. The complete variable domain, with remaining parts taken from reference TRBV2 and TRBJ1-6, reads EPEVTQTPSHQVTQMGQEVILRCVPISNHLYFYWYRQILGQKVEFLVSFYNNEISEKSEIFDDQFSVERPDGSNFTLKIRSTKLEDSAMYFCATKEEMGNLPLHFGNGTRLTVT.

In its sample, this clonotype was seen a few times. This chain uses TRBV5-1 with TRBJ1-1; D uncertain. Looked up from germline, CDR1 is SGHRS and CDR2 is YFSETQ. Trimming removed 4 bases from V and 1 base from J, with 11 bases in between. CDR3 length: 14 residues. In DNA form, the CDR3 reads TGCGCCAGCAGCCGTGGCCCGGCGAACACTGAAGCTTTCTTT. This gives the protein CASSRGPANTEAFF.

In the case of this clonotype: Possible read error: a much larger clone is one base away. The chain combines TRBV5-8 with TRBJ1-1; perhaps TRBD1 as D (6 bases). Germline CDR1 reads SGHTS; CDR2 reads YDEGEE. The CDR3 runs 12 residues. V was shortened by 6 bases and J by 9 bases, with 15 bases between the two germline ends. CDR3 residues: CASISRQGKAFF. The CDR3 nucleotides read TGTGCCAGCATCTCTCGCCAGGGGAAAGCTTTCTTT.

The sample holds many counts of this clonotype. The rearrangement links TRBV30 to TRBJ2-2; the D is unclear. V shed 4 bases and J shed 5 bases, with 11 bases lying between them. Germline loops: CDR1 GTSNPN, CDR2 SVGIG (reference sequence). The CDR3 is 13 residues long. CDR3 DNA: TGTGCCTGGATGGAGCGAATTACCGGGGAGCTGTTTTTT. Protein: CAWMERITGELFF. Drawing the rest from reference TRBV30 and TRBJ2-2, the complete variable domain is SQTIHQWPATLVQPVGSPLSLECTVEGTSNPNLYWYRQAAGRGLQLLFYSVGIGQISSEVPQNLSASRPQDRQFILSSKKLLLSDSGFYLCAWMERITGELFFGEGSRLTVL.

This clonotype was counted ten times or more. This chain joins TRBV6-4 and TRBJ2-7; D perhaps matches TRBD2 (5 bases). This CDR3 spans 18 amino acids. V was shortened by 6 bases and J by 0 bases, with 24 bases between the two germline ends. Germline V lookup: CDR1 MRHNA, CDR2 SNTAGT. The CDR3 bases are TGTGCCAGCAGCCCCGCGACGGGGTTGAGCGTGAGCTCCTACGAGCAGTACTTC. This encodes CASSPATGLSVSSYEQYF.

For this clonotype: One end of the junction varies from germline; a read error may be responsible. This chain uses TRBV18 with TRBJ2-2, with D tentatively TRBD1 (5 bases). The CDR3 totals 15 residues. CDR1 KGHSH and CDR2 LQKENI come from the germline V gene. Here the CDR3 reads CASPPSQGGTGELFF. The CDR3 DNA is TGTGCCAGCCCACCATCCCAGGGTGGAACCGGGGAGCTGTTTTTT. Using reference TRBV18 and TRBJ2-2 for the parts outside the CDR3, the full variable domain is NAGVMQNPRHLVRRRGQEARLRCSPMKGHSHVYWYRQLPEEGLKFMVYLQKENIIDESGMPKERFSAEFPKEGPSILRIQQVVRGDSAAYFCASPPSQGGTGELFFGEGSRLTVL.

This clonotype came up many times. V is TRBV6-4 and J is TRBJ2-3, with D maybe TRBD2 (5 bases). Trimming took off 2 bases at V and 4 bases at J, with 13 bases between the two ends. Germline V gene lookup returns CDR1 MRHNA and CDR2 SNTAGT. The CDR3 extends over 15 amino acids. CDR3 DNA: TGTGCCAGCAGTGACACGTGGGATAGCGCAGATACGCAGTATTTT. It codes for CASSDTWDSADTQYF.

This clonotype occurred many times. This chain joins TRBV28 and TRBJ1-4, with a possible D match to TRBD1 (5 bases). With 7 bases removed from V and 7 bases from J, the gap between germline ends came to 19 bases. Germline V CDR1 and CDR2: MDHEN, SYDVKM. The length of the CDR3 is 15 residues. CDR3 region: CASTLQGGESEKLFF. The DNA of the CDR3 is TGTGCCAGCACCCTTCAGGGCGGAGAGAGTGAAAAACTGTTTTTT. The full variable domain, with the rest looked up from reference TRBV28 and TRBJ1-4, is DVKVTQSSRYLVKRTGEKVFLECVQDMDHENMFWYRQDPGLGLRLIYFSYDVKMKEKGDIPEGYSVSREKKERFSLILESASTNQTSMYLCASTLQGGESEKLFFGSGTQLSVL.

The chain carries TRBV2 and TRBJ2-1; perhaps TRBD2 as D (6 bases). The CDR3 sequence is 14 residues long. The V end lost 1 base, the J end lost 4 bases, and 8 bases lay between the germline ends. Germline assignment: CDR1 SNHLY and CDR2 FYNNEI. The CDR3 loop reads CASSEGEAYNEQFF. The CDR3 DNA reads as TGTGCCAGCAGTGAAGGGGAGGCGTACAATGAGCAGTTCTTC.

This clonotype was counted many times. The chain employs TRBV11-2 and TRBJ1-5, with D unresolved. Trimming left V 5 bases short and J 0 bases short, with 8 bases between. The CDR3 runs to 14 residues. The germline V gene encodes CDR1 SGHAT and CDR2 FQNNGV. CDR3 amino acids: CASSLTNSNQPQHF. Written as DNA, the CDR3 is TGTGCCAGCAGCCTTACCAATAGCAATCAGCCCCAGCATTTT. The full variable domain, its missing parts supplied by reference TRBV11-2 and TRBJ1-5, is EAGVAQSPRYKIIEKRQSVAFWCNPISGHATLYWYQQILGQGPKLLIQFQNNGVVDDSQLPKDRFSAERLKGVDSTLKIQPAKLEDSAVYLCASSLTNSNQPQHFGDGTRLSIL.

On this clonotype: A much larger clone lies one base from this, so it may be a read error. V is TRBV25-1 and J is TRBJ2-1, with 7 bases aligning to TRBD2. The CDR3 runs to 16 residues. V was clipped by 1 base and J by 5 bases; unmatched bases: 8. CDR1 is MGHDK, CDR2 SYGVNS, per germline. CDR3 in amino acids: CASSEFRGRGNNEQFF. CDR3 bases: TGTGCCAGCAGTGAATTCCGCGGGAGAGGGAACAATGAGCAGTTCTTC.

About this clonotype itself: A much bigger clone sits one base away, suggesting this may be a read error. The V and J genes are TRBV24-1 and TRBJ1-2; 8 bases fit TRBD1. Unmatched junction bases numbered 12, after V lost 4 bases and J lost 6 bases. Germline CDR1 KGHDR, CDR2 SFDVKD. The CDR3 length is 16 residues. The CDR3 nucleotides read TGTGCCACCAGTGACCGACCGGGACAGGCGAACCATGGCTACACCTTC. This gives the protein CATSDRPGQANHGYTF.

This clonotype has only a few counts. V gene TRBV9 combines with J gene TRBJ2-7; the D gene is possibly TRBD1 (5 bases). V was cut by 6 bases and J by 0 bases, with 13 bases left in between. This CDR3 comprises 14 residues. The germline V gene encodes CDR1 SGDLS and CDR2 YYNGEE. CDR3 bases: TGTGCCAGCAATAGGGGCAACCCCTCCTACGAGCAGTACTTC. This encodes CASNRGNPSYEQYF.

The chain employs TRBV11-3 and TRBJ2-5; unclear D gene. The CDR3 extends over 12 amino acids. V was clipped by 3 bases and J by 10 bases, with 12 bases between them. The germline CDR1 and CDR2 sequences are SGHNT and YENEEA. The CDR3 loop reads CASSFPTSGQYF. DNA of the CDR3: TGTGCCAGCAGCTTCCCTACGTCTGGCCAGTACTTC.

On this clonotype itself: A read error may be the cause here, since a much bigger clone is one base away. In DNA form, the CDR3 reads TGCGCCAGCAGCCCTCGAAAGGGGTACTCCGAGCAGTACTTC. Translated, it gives CASSPRKGYSEQYF. The chain couples TRBV5-1 to TRBJ2-7, with D tentatively TRBD1 (5 bases). The V end lost 4 bases, the J end lost 6 bases, and 17 bases lay between the germline ends. The CDR3 runs 14 residues. CDR1 SGHRS and CDR2 YFSETQ come from the germline V gene.

Turning to this clonotype: A much bigger clone sits one base away, suggesting this may be a read error. CDR3 in amino acids: CASSLARQARGTYTQYF. CDR3 DNA: TGTGCCAGCAGCTTAGCTCGACAGGCGAGGGGCACATATACGCAGTATTTT. The V and J genes are TRBV7-8 and TRBJ2-3; D is possibly TRBD1 (6 bases). This CDR3 contains 17 residues. CDR1 SGHVS and CDR2 FQNEAQ come from the germline V gene.

This clonotype was seen a handful of times. The V and J genes are TRBV7-6 and TRBJ2-5; weak D call: TRBD2 (6 bases). Deletions cut 1 base from V and 1 base from J, with 16 bases between. CDR1 and CDR2 (germline): SGHVS, FNYEAQ. The CDR3 sequence is 17 residues long. CDR3 nucleotide sequence: TGTGCCAGCAGCTTAGGAAGTGCGGGGTTGTCCCAAGAGACCCAGTACTTC. Its protein product is CASSLGSAGLSQETQYF.

As concerns this clonotype: This may stem from a read error, because a much larger clone lies one nucleotide away. V usage is TRBV19 and J usage is TRBJ1-2; the D gene is possibly TRBD1 (5 bases). The CDR3 runs to 11 residues. The germline gives CDR1 LNHDA, CDR2 SQIVND (reference sequence). V was cut by 11 bases and J by 6 bases, with 13 bases left in between. In DNA, the CDR3 is TGTGCCGGTAAATGGGGGGATGGCTACACCTTC. Encoded protein: CAGKWGDGYTF.

This clonotype was detected ten times or more. The chain links TRBV30 to TRBJ1-3; 10 bases line up with TRBD1. Unmatched junction bases numbered 5, after V lost 4 bases and J lost 2 bases. Germline loops: CDR1 GTSNPN, CDR2 SVGIG (reference sequence). There are 15 residues in the CDR3. CDR3 region: CAWNLDRGTGNTIYF. The CDR3 DNA sequence: TGTGCCTGGAACTTGGACAGGGGGACTGGAAACACCATATATTTT.

This clonotype has just a few counts. The chain employs TRBV11-1 and TRBJ2-1; D is ambiguous. V was pared by 5 bases and J by 4 bases, with 6 bases between. This CDR3 has 12 amino acids. Germline CDR1 SGHAT, CDR2 FQDESV (reference sequence). The CDR3 sequence: CASSPPYNEQFF. DNA for the CDR3: TGTGCCAGCAGCCCCCCGTACAATGAGCAGTTCTTC.

This clonotype was seen a few times. The V call is TRBV18, the J call TRBJ2-3; no clear D. V was shortened by 3 bases and J by 5 bases, with 6 bases between the two germline ends. The CDR3 runs to 12 residues. From germline, CDR1 is KGHSH and CDR2 LQKENI. Here the CDR3 reads CASSPERDTQYF. The CDR3 DNA is TGTGCCAGCTCACCGGAGAGAGATACGCAGTATTTT.

A word on this clonotype: This may stem from a read error, because a much larger clone lies one nucleotide away. The missing conserved phenylalanine or tryptophan at the end of this CDR3 makes a read error likely. CDR3 region: CASSYSRQGAVDGYTL. The CDR3 DNA sequence: TGTGCCAGCAGTTACTCCAGACAGGGGGCGGTGGATGGCTACACCTTA. J is TRBJ1-2 and V is TRBV6-6, with 10 bases identical to TRBD1. Germline trimming cut 0 bases from V and 6 bases from J; bases unmatched to any gene: 7. The CDR3 is 16 amino acids. Germline V CDR1 and CDR2: MNHNY, SVGAGI (reference sequence).

On this clonotype: A read error is possible here, since a much larger clone lies one base away. The rearrangement joins TRBV11-2 to TRBJ2-2; maybe TRBD2 (5 bases). Germline values: CDR1 SGHAT, CDR2 FQNNGV. The CDR3 is made up of 15 amino acids. The CDR3 protein is CASPPGGGDTGELIF. The CDR3 DNA reads TGTGCCAGCCCACCCGGTGGAGGAGACACCGGGGAGCTGATTTTT.

This chain uses TRBV10-3 with TRBJ1-3; TRBD1 aligns across 8 bases. V shed 9 bases and J 7 bases; nucleotides not matched to a gene: 8. CDR1 ENHRY and CDR2 SYGVKD come from the germline V gene. The CDR3 is 13 residues long. The CDR3 sequence: CAIGQGIGNTIYF. CDR3 bases: TGTGCCATTGGACAGGGTATTGGGAACACCATATATTTT.

In this sample, this clonotype turned up a few times. The chain couples TRBV4-1 to TRBJ1-2; TRBD1 might be the D (5 bases). There are 17 residues in the CDR3. CDR1 and CDR2 (germline): MGHRA, YSYEKL. V shed 0 bases and J shed 8 bases, with 22 bases lying between them. As DNA, the CDR3 is TGCGCCAGCAGCCAAGAAGTCACCGGGGGTTTTTCGAGAGGCTACACCTTC. It specifies CASSQEVTGGFSRGYTF.